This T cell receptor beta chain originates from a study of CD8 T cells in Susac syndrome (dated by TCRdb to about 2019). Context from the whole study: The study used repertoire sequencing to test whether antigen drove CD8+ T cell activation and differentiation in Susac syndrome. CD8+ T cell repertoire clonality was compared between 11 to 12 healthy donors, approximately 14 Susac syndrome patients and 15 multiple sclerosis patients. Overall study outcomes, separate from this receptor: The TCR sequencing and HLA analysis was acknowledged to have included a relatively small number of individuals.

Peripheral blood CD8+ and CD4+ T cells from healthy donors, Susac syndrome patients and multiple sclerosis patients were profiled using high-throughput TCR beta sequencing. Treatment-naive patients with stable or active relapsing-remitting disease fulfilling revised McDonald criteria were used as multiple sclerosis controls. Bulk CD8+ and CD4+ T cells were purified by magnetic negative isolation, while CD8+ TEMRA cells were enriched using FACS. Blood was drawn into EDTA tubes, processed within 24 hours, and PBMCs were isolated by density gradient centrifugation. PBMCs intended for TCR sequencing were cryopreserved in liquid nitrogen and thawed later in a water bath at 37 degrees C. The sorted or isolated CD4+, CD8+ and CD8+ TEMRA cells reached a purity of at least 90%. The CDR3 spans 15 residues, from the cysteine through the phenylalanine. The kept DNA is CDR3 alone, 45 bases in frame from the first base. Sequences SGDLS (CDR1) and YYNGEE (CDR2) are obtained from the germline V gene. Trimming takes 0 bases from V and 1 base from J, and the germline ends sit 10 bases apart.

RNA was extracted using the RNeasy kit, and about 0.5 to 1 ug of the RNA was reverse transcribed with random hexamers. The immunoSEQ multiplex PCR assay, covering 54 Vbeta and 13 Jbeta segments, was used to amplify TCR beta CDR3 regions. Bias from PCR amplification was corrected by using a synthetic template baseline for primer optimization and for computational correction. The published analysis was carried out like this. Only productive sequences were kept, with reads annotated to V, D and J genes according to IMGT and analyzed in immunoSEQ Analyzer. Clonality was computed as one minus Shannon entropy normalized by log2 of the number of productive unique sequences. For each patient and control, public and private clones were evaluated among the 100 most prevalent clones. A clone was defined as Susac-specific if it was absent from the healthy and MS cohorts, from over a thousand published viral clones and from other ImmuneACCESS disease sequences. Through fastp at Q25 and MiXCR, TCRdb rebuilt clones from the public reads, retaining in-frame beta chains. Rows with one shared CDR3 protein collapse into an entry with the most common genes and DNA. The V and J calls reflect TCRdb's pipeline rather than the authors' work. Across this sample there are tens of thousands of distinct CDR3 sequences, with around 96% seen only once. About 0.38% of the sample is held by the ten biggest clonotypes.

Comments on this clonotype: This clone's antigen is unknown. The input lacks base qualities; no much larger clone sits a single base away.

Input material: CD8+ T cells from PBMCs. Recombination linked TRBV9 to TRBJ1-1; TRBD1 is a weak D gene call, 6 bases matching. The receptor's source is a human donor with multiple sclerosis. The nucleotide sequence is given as TGTGCCAGCAGCGTAGAGGGGGGCCCGAACACTGAAGCTTTCTTT. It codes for CASSVEGGPNTEAFF.